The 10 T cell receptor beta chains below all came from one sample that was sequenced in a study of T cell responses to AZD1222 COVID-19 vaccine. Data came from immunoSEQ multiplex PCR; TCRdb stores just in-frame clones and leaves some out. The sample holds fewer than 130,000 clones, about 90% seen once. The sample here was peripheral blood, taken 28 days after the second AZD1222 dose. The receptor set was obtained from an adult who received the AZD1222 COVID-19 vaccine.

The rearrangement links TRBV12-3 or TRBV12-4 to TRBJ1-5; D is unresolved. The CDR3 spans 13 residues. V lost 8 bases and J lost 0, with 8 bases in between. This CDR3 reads CASFDGSNQPQHF. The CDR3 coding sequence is TGTGCCAGCTTTGACGGTAGCAATCAGCCCCAGCATTTT.

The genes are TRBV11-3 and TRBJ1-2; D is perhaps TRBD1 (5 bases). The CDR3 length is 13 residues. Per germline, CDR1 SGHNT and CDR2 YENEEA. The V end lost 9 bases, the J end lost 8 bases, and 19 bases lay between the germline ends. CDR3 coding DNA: TGTGCCAGTACCCTTAGTGGGGCGCCCGGCTACACCTTC. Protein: CASTLSGAPGYTF.

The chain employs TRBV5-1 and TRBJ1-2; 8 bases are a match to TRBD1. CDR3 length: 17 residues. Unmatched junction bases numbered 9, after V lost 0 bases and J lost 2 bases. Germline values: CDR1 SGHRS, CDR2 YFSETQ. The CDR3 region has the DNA TGCGCCAGCAGCTTGGCCGACATACGGACAGGGAACTATGGCTACACCTTC. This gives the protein CASSLADIRTGNYGYTF.

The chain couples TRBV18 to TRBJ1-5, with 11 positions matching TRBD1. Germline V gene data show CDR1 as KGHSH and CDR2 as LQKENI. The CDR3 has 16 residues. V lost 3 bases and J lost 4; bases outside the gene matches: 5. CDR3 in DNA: TGTGCCAGCTCACCCGGACAGGGGGCGTTTAATCAGCCCCAGCATTTT. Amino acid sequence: CASSPGQGAFNQPQHF. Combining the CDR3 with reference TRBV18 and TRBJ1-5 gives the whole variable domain NAGVMQNPRHLVRRRGQEARLRCSPMKGHSHVYWYRQLPEEGLKFMVYLQKENIIDESGMPKERFSAEFPKEGPSILRIQQVVRGDSAAYFCASSPGQGAFNQPQHFGDGTRLSIL.

CDR3 region: CASSEAGTSEDEQYF. CDR3 bases: TGTGCCAGCAGTGAAGCTGGGACTAGCGAGGACGAGCAGTACTTC. This chain joins TRBV6-1 and TRBJ2-7; 10 bases agree with TRBD2. CDR3 length equals 15 residues. Trimming removed 0 bases from V and 5 bases from J; junction bases left unmatched: 4. Germline CDR1 MNHNS, CDR2 SASEGT.

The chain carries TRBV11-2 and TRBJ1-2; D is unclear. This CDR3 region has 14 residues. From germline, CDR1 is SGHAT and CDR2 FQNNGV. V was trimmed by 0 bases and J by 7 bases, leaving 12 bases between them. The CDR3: CASSLDRSSLGYTF. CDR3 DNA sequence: TGTGCCAGCAGCTTAGACAGGTCATCTCTTGGCTACACCTTC.

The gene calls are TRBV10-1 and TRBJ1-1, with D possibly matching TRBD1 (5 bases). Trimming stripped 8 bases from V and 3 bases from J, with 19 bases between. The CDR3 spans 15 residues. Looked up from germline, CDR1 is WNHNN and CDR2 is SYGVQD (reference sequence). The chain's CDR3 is CASSPWRGPDTEAFF. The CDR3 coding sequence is TGCGCCAGCTCCCCTTGGAGGGGCCCCGACACTGAAGCTTTCTTT.

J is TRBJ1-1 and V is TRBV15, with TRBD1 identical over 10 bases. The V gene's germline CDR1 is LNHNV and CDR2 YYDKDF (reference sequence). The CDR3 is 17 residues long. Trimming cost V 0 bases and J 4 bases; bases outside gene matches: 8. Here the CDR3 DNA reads TGTGCCACCAGCAGAGACTCCTTCGGGACAGGGGTCACTGAAGCTTTCTTT. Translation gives CATSRDSFGTGVTEAFF. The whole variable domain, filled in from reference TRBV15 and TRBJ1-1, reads DAMVIQNPRYQVTQFGKPVTLSCSQTLNHNVMYWYQQKSSQAPKLLFHYYDKDFNNEADTPDNFQSRRPNTSFCFLDIRSPGLGDTAMYLCATSRDSFGTGVTEAFFGQGTRLTVV.

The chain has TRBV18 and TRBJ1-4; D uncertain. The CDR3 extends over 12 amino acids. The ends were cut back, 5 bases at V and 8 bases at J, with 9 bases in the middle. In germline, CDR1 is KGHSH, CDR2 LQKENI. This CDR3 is CASSSPSEKLFF. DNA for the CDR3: TGTGCCAGCTCATCTCCGTCCGAAAAACTGTTTTTT.

CDR3 loop: CASTRDSAFFTQYF. The CDR3 coding sequence is TGTGCCAGCACCCGGGACTCTGCATTTTTTACGCAGTATTTT. This chain links TRBV2 with TRBJ2-3; D possibly corresponds to TRBD2 (6 bases). With 7 bases removed from V and 8 bases from J, the gap between germline ends came to 19 bases. In germline, CDR1 is SNHLY, CDR2 FYNNEI. The CDR3 is 14 amino acids.